This TCR beta chain was sequenced during a study of T-cell memory formation after mild COVID-19. In TCRdb, the 5' RACE reads were re-called with MiXCR into one record per CDR3 protein. The table lists approximately 440,000 distinct CDR3 sequences, 20% of them singletons. The CDR3 has 16 amino acids. Germline lookup yields CDR1 SGHRS and CDR2 YFSETQ. V gave up 4 bases and J gave up 7 bases; unmatched junction bases: 11. This clonotype came up a few times. The TCR originated in an adult woman who had mild COVID-19 (a few samples of this study predate the infection). Cell type and time point are not known. The V and J genes are TRBV5-1 and TRBJ2-1; 10 positions agree with TRBD2. The sample comprised PBMCs or a T cell subset sorted from them (not recorded which). The CDR3 sequence: CASSPIAGGTWNEQFF. The CDR3 nucleotides read TGCGCCAGCAGCCCTATAGCGGGGGGAACGTGGAATGAGCAGTTCTTC.